Listed here are 18 T cell receptor beta chains from one sample, sequenced in a study of shared clonotypes between healthy human individuals. Sequencing used immunoSEQ multiplex PCR; TCRdb keeps in-frame clones, though not all of them. Of millions of clones listed, just over 90% are singletons. Sample: naive CD4+ T cells sorted from blood. The subset denotes: CD45RA+ positively selected. These receptors originate from a man aged 18 to 35 in good health.

The chain recombines TRBV4-1 with TRBJ2-3; TRBD2 is a possible D gene (5 bases). Between the trimmed V and J ends, which lost 4 bases and 1 base, there was a span of 6 bases. The length of the CDR3 is 13 residues. CDR1 and CDR2 from the germline V gene are MGHRA and YSYEKL. The CDR3, as DNA: TGCGCCAGCAGCCCCGGGGGCACAGATACGCAGTATTTT. Amino acid sequence: CASSPGGTDTQYF.

This rearrangement joins TRBV5-4 to TRBJ2-1; no reliable D call. Germline lookup yields CDR1 SGHNT and CDR2 YYREEE (reference sequence). Trimming stripped 0 bases from V and 0 bases from J, with 7 bases between. The CDR3 sequence is 15 residues long. CDR3 residues: CASSLALGSYNEQFF. The DNA for the CDR3 is TGTGCCAGCAGCTTGGCACTTGGCTCCTACAATGAGCAGTTCTTC.

This clone was observed a single time. The chain is built from TRBV9 and TRBJ2-1; D is unclear. Deletions cut 0 bases from V and 10 bases from J, with 5 bases between. The germline V gene encodes CDR1 SGDLS and CDR2 YYNGEE. The CDR3 has 11 amino acids. The CDR3 nucleotides are TGTGCCAGCAGCGTAGATCGAGAGCAGTTCTTC. Its protein product is CASSVDREQFF.

The V and J genes are TRBV15 and TRBJ2-2, with 7 bases aligning to TRBD1. Germline CDR1 is LNHNV and CDR2 is YYDKDF (reference sequence). The CDR3 covers 15 residues. Germline trimming cut 5 bases from V and 0 bases from J; bases unmatched to any gene: 3. CDR3 in amino acids: CATSGDRSNTGELFF. The CDR3 nucleotides are TGTGCCACCAGCGGGGACAGATCGAACACCGGGGAGCTGTTTTTT.

On this clone itself: Within the sample, other DNA sequences also encode this same CDR3. The rearrangement joins TRBV7-2 to TRBJ2-7; possibly TRBD1 for D (6 bases). Trimming left V 3 bases short and J 2 bases short, with 8 bases between. The germline V gene has CDR1 SGHTA and CDR2 FQGNSA. This CDR3 comprises 13 residues. The CDR3 here is CASSLQGPYEQYF. CDR3 DNA: TGTGCCAGCAGCTTGCAGGGGCCCTACGAGCAGTACTTC.

Note on this clone: This CDR3 is also generated by other DNA sequences in the sample. This chain joins TRBV5-1 and TRBJ1-1; perhaps TRBD1 as D (5 bases). Germline CDR1 SGHRS, CDR2 YFSETQ. The CDR3 contains 14 residues. Trimming pared 4 bases from V and 1 base from J, leaving 11 bases between. The CDR3 coding sequence is TGCGCCAGCAGCACCGGGACGGCGAACACTGAAGCTTTCTTT. Protein product: CASSTGTANTEAFF.

The rearrangement links TRBV6-1 to TRBJ1-1; D gene uncertain. The V and J ends lost 6 bases and 0 bases respectively, with 11 bases between them. CDR1 MNHNS and CDR2 SASEGT come from the germline V gene. The CDR3 covers 14 residues. The CDR3 region has the DNA TGTGCCAGCAGGATGGGCCGATTGAACACTGAAGCTTTCTTT. As protein: CASRMGRLNTEAFF.

V gene TRBV6-1 combines with J gene TRBJ1-3; D is uncertain. The CDR3 consists of 15 residues. Trimming left V 3 bases short and J 1 base short, with 10 bases between. Germline CDR1 reads MNHNS; CDR2 reads SASEGT. CDR3 loop: CASSDPGLSGNTIYF. CDR3 nucleotide sequence: TGTGCCAGCAGTGACCCGGGGTTGTCTGGAAACACCATATATTTT.

The V call is TRBV7-9, the J call TRBJ2-5; 8 nucleotides line up with TRBD1. The J call may be mistaken, given a closer DNA end match to TRBJ2-7. The CDR3 contains 16 residues. The V gene's germline CDR1 is SEHNR and CDR2 FQNEAQ (reference sequence). CDR3 amino acids: CASSLSALGQAYEQYF. CDR3 DNA: TGTGCCAGCAGCTTATCAGCTCTGGGACAGGCCTACGAGCAGTACTTC.

This chain joins TRBV19 and TRBJ2-7, with D perhaps given as TRBD1 or TRBD2 (5 bases each). The V gene lost 3 bases and the J gene lost 4 bases, with 10 bases spanning the gap. Germline CDR1 is LNHDA and CDR2 is SQIVND (reference sequence). CDR3 length: 13 amino acids. The CDR3 loop is CASSIQRGYEQYF. For the CDR3, the DNA is TGTGCCAGTAGTATTCAGAGGGGATACGAGCAGTACTTC.

This clone occurred a few times. The sample carries other DNA sequences with the same CDR3. The V call is TRBV20-1, the J call TRBJ1-1, with unresolved D. The V end lost 6 bases, the J end lost 0 bases, and 5 bases lay between the germline ends. The CDR3 is 11 residues long. Looked up from germline, CDR1 is DFQATT and CDR2 is SNEGSKA (reference sequence). The CDR3 loop reads CSAKMNTEAFF. DNA for the CDR3: TGCAGTGCAAAGATGAACACTGAAGCTTTCTTT.

The J gene is TRBJ2-2, the V gene TRBV2; D tentatively reads TRBD1 or TRBD2 (5 bases each). The CDR3 extends over 15 amino acids. From germline, CDR1 is SNHLY and CDR2 FYNNEI. Between the trimmed V and J ends, which lost 7 bases and 5 bases, there was a span of 17 bases. The CDR3 DNA reads TGTGCCAGCATCCCTGAGGGACGGGGAACCGGGGAGCTGTTTTTT. Its translation is CASIPEGRGTGELFF.

This chain joins TRBV5-1 and TRBJ2-7; tentatively, D is TRBD2 (7 bases). This CDR3 region has 14 residues. Trimming pared 2 bases from V and 4 bases from J, leaving 13 bases between. In germline, CDR1 is SGHRS, CDR2 YFSETQ. The CDR3: CASSLGEGGYEQYF. The CDR3 DNA is TGCGCCAGCAGCTTAGGGGAGGGGGGATACGAGCAGTACTTC.

The chain joins TRBV11-2 to TRBJ1-3, with D perhaps matching TRBD1 (6 bases). Per the germline V gene, CDR1 is SGHAT and CDR2 is FQNNGV. The CDR3 extends over 13 amino acids. V lost 8 bases to trimming and J lost 1 base, with 9 bases between them. The CDR3 loop is CASETGSGNTIYF. The CDR3 nucleotides are TGTGCCAGCGAAACAGGGTCTGGAAACACCATATATTTT.

The chain recombines TRBV13 with TRBJ1-4; D is unclear. V was cut by 5 bases and J by 10 bases, with 14 bases left in between. CDR3 size: 13 residues. The V gene's germline CDR1 is PRHDT and CDR2 FYEKMQ (reference sequence). CDR3 coding DNA: TGTGCCAGCAGCGAAGAACGAACGGGAAAACTGTTTTTT. It translates to CASSEERTGKLFF.

The chain has TRBV2 and TRBJ2-5, with unresolved D. The CDR3 is 14 residues long. Germline CDR1 is SNHLY and CDR2 is FYNNEI. V was pared by 2 bases and J by 6 bases, with 13 bases between. Written as DNA, the CDR3 is TGTGCCAGCAGTGAAACGGGCAGTCAGAAGACCCAGTACTTC. This encodes CASSETGSQKTQYF.

V gene TRBV29-1 combines with J gene TRBJ2-2; the match to TRBD1 covers 8 bases. The trim removed 3 bases at V and 5 bases at J, leaving 2 bases unmatched. In germline, CDR1 is SQVTM, CDR2 ANQGSEA. This CDR3 contains 13 residues. CDR3 DNA sequence: TGCAGCGTTGAGCGACAGGGGACCGGGGAGCTGTTTTTT. Residues: CSVERQGTGELFF.

V usage is TRBV6-5 and J usage is TRBJ1-1, with TRBD1 matching over 8 bases. The junction had 12 bases not matched to a gene; V was cut back by 6 bases and J by 6 bases. The CDR3 has 15 amino acids. Germline-derived CDR1 and CDR2 are MNHEY and SVGAGI. CDR3 in amino acids: CASSRGVKQGAEAFF. CDR3 coding DNA: TGTGCCAGCAGCCGGGGGGTCAAACAGGGGGCTGAAGCTTTCTTT.